A selection of T cell receptor beta chains follows, all from one sample in a study of blood T cell repertoires in COVID-19. Sequencing used immunoSEQ multiplex PCR; TCRdb keeps in-frame clones, though not all of them. The table has 300,000 to 350,000 clones, roughly 90% seen once. The sequenced material came from PBMCs or T cells enriched from blood (not recorded which). Receptors originate from a woman aged 30 to 39 who had been exposed to COVID-19. CDR3s include the opening cysteine and the closing phenylalanine or tryptophan. The D gene is left open where the match is weak. Size is omitted from some rows. Given values are once, few, many or a class for expanded clones.

J: TRBJ1-6
D: TRBD1
V: TRBV6-5
size: NA
DNA: TGTGCCAGCAGTTACTCGATCAGGGGGGACAATTCACCCCTCCACTTT
CDR3: CASSYSIRGDNSPLHF

J: TRBJ2-3
D: TRBD2
V: TRBV29-1
size: once
DNA: TGCAGCGTGGGGGGAGGGCCCCCCACAGATACGCAGTATTTT
CDR3: CSVGGGPPTDTQYF

J: TRBJ2-7
D: TRBD1
V: TRBV5-1
size: NA
DNA: TGCGCCAGCAGCCGGACAGGGGGCGACTACGAGCAGTACTTC
CDR3: CASSRTGGDYEQYF

J: TRBJ2-1
D: NA
V: TRBV27
size: NA
DNA: TGTGCCAGCAGTTTACGGGATCTCAGAAATGAGCAGTTCTTC
CDR3: CASSLRDLRNEQFF

J: TRBJ2-1
D: TRBD2
V: TRBV28
size: once
DNA: TGTGCCAGTCGACGTAGCGGGTTCAGCTCCTACAATGAGCAGTTCTTC
CDR3: CASRRSGFSSYNEQFF

J: TRBJ2-1
D: TRBD2
V: TRBV28
size: NA
DNA: TGTGCCAGCACAAAACTCCTAGCGGGGGGTTTGCGGAATGAGCAGTTCTTC
CDR3: CASTKLLAGGLRNEQFF

J: TRBJ2-1
D: NA
V: TRBV24-1
size: NA
DNA: TGTGCCACCAGTGATTTAGGGAAACGCGAGGGCGCTGGCTCCTACAATGAGCAGTTCTTC
CDR3: CATSDLGKREGAGSYNEQFF

J: TRBJ1-2
D: TRBD1
V: TRBV27
size: once
DNA: TGTGCCAGCACAAACGGGGACAGGGCGGCCGATGGCTACACCTTC
CDR3: CASTNGDRAADGYTF

J: TRBJ1-2
D: NA
V: TRBV28
size: NA
DNA: TGTGCCTCAGACAGAAGAGAGGACTATGGCTACACCTTC
CDR3: CASDRREDYGYTF

J: TRBJ1-4
D: NA
V: TRBV28
size: few
DNA: TGTGCCAGCAGTTTTTTGGGGGGGACGGGTAATGAAAAACTGTTTTTT
CDR3: CASSFLGGTGNEKLFF